This T cell receptor beta chain was sequenced during a study of PD-L1 blockade in urothelial cancer. Study at large: T cells were recovered from blood samples at a median of approximately 150,000.

Germline lookup yields CDR1 MNHEY and CDR2 SVGAGI. The V gene lost 2 bases and the J gene lost 0 bases, with 8 bases spanning the gap. This CDR3 has 15 residues. Using immunoSEQ multiplex PCR, the repertoire was profiled, and TCRdb retains in-frame clones only, with some absent. The profile shows around 100,000 clones, roughly nine tenths of them singletons. The genes are TRBV6-5 and TRBJ2-4, with TRBD1 as a possible D gene (6 bases). This specimen was PBMCs, taken around atezolizumab (anti-PD-L1) treatment. The clonotype originates from an elderly woman with urothelial cancer. The CDR3 sequence is CASSYTGLAKNIQYF. The CDR3, as DNA: TGTGCCAGCAGTTACACAGGGTTAGCCAAAAACATTCAGTACTTC.